This T cell receptor beta chain was sequenced for a study of cytomegalovirus exposure and HLA in healthy donors (dated by TCRdb to about 2017). Regarding the complete study: An earlier analysis of some 600 of the donors reported approximately 280 Gb of sequence data and approximately 120 million unique TCR beta sequences obtained from 180 million or so T cells. About 280 gigabases of sequencing data and around 85 million unique TCR sequences made up an early release that covered 640 HLA-typed donors. Of the approximately 400 genotyped donors, more than 75% were placed in the genetic ancestry cluster associated with self-reported Caucasian donors. The study aimed to test whether cataloging public T cell receptors could reveal signatures of past pathogen exposure. The T cell repertoires of several hundred subjects were profiled by immunosequencing and related to cytomegalovirus serostatus. Besides the first cohort of about 730 subjects, a separate validation cohort made up of 120 different subjects was used. To predict cytomegalovirus infection status, the study brought together high-throughput TCR immunosequencing, statistical association of individual TCRs with disease status, and machine learning. In a later analysis, previously published TCR beta repertoires from 666 donors were re-analyzed and high-resolution HLA genotyping was added so that TCR occurrence patterns could be studied. Rather than drawing on any new phenotypic data, the later analysis identified candidate immune exposures from TCR beta sequences and the way those sequences occurred across donors. An earlier analysis of several hundred of the donors applied high-throughput TCR beta sequencing to assess whether each TCR beta V gene segment acted as functional or pseudogenic. Donor age, sex, ethnicity and CMV serostatus were compiled alongside the repertoire data. Genome-wide SNP genotypes for about 55% of the 666 donors were used in a later genetic analysis, which treated that subset as a discovery cohort. Every repertoire in the discovery cohort had been generated on one and the same sequencing platform. HLA typing covered class I and class II loci at four-digit resolution. Typing coverage differed by locus: A, B, C, DRB1 and DQB1 were typed in roughly 629-630 donors, DQA1 in roughly 510, DPA1 in some 600, and DPB1 in 450 to 480. Four or five DR-DQ haplotypes were handled as single units for association and clustering because linkage in the cohort was strong. Among roughly 400 genotyped donors of the cohort, an average of about 240,000 unique TCR beta nucleotide sequences were sequenced per donor, roughly 20% of them non-productive. Study-wide findings and limitations: The study listed 150 to 200 TCR beta chains as associated with cytomegalovirus. Compared with equally common non-associated chains, HLA-associated TCR beta chains in a later analysis were more clonally expanded and had lower generation probabilities. In vitro tests confirmed that a few of the cytomegalovirus-associated TCR beta chains recognize cytomegalovirus antigens. Because the 87-base-pair reads could not distinguish some IMGT-functional V segments, including TRBV6-2 and TRBV6-3, those segments were excluded. A further reported finding was that TCR beta sequences accurately predicted the HLA-A and HLA-B alleles for most subjects in the first cohort. Because HLA typing was unavailable for some donors at each locus, only the typed subset was used in association tests. Most CMV-associated TCR beta chains appeared to be HLA-restricted in a later analysis, and the HLA associations seemed to be driven largely by CMV exposure. It was suggested by the authors that the approach could potentially be generalized to other disease states and immunological phenotypes. CMV serostatus was the only immune exposure information available for the cohort. Several of the top co-occurrence clusters appeared to be linked to parvovirus B19, influenza, CMV and Epstein-Barr virus, according to a later analysis. A cluster of highly shared sequence variants was judged likely to be a technical artifact of the sequencing pipeline. At a false discovery rate of 0.05, a later analysis linked some 18,000 TCR beta sequences to specific HLA alleles. Linkage disequilibrium might explain the correlated functional status among segregating V segments, but an unknown experimental factor could not be excluded. Across donors, most TCR sequences were observed very rarely, whereas some public TCRs were present in many individuals. In both the original and validation cohorts, the classifier was reported to diagnose cytomegalovirus status with high specificity and sensitivity. Sequencing depth was assumed to be roughly uniform across donors in the presence/absence analyses, though that assumption may not hold. In a later analysis, TCR association rates were found to vary across HLA loci, with the most associated TCRs seen for DRB1 alleles and the fewest for HLA-C alleles. In this cohort, only TCR beta chains were sequenced, and detectable features were limited by the absence of alpha or paired-chain data. Because counts were too low, roughly 16 rarely observed V segments, including chromosome 9 orphons, were excluded from the earlier analysis of about 500 of the donors. An earlier analysis of some 560 of the donors showed that most TCR beta V segments appeared in productive rearrangements either about 87% or about 30% of the time, which broadly matched IMGT annotations. Compared with the approximately 670-donor mean, donors in an Asian-associated ancestry cluster had fewer N-insertions in productive TCRs, according to a later genetic analysis. A later genetic analysis associated a missense DCLRE1C variant with V-gene and J-gene trimming of TCR beta chains, and an independent cohort replicated the association. Strong co-occurrence of HLA alleles, especially DR and DQ, made assigning TCR associations to individual alleles difficult.

Concerning this clone: No antigen is known for it. No qualities accompany the bases; no much larger clone lies one base away. In the same sample, other DNA sequences code for this CDR3.

The library was made by the immunoSEQ multiplex PCR assay. The multiplex PCR relied on a mix of 60 forward primers for TCR Vbeta segments and 13 reverse primers for TCR Jbeta segments. A multiplex PCR assay on genomic DNA amplified the CDR3 region of rearranged TCR beta genes. On the Illumina HiSeq System, the amplified TCR beta libraries were sequenced as 87-base-pair reads. On the authors' methods: In a later analysis, some 80 million unique TCR beta chains were counted across the approximately 620 repertoires, and roughly 11 million of these chains were shared by at least two donors. To remove PCR and sequencing errors, raw reads were error-corrected and collapsed into unique sequences using a nearest-neighbor algorithm that merged closely related sequences. Alignment of CDR3 sequences to IMGT reference sequences was used to assign V, D and J gene segments. Each retained sequence needed at least a six-nucleotide match to both a V gene segment and a J gene segment. Rearrangements were classified as productive when the CDR3 lacked stop codons and remained in frame with V and J, and all other rearrangements were classified as non-productive. CDR3 was defined according to IMGT convention as the region running from the second conserved V-encoded cysteine to the conserved J-encoded phenylalanine. The earlier analysis of some 550 of the donors excluded any sequence lacking an unambiguous match to a single V gene segment. In an earlier analysis of several hundred of the donors, V segments were called functional above 56.7% productive rearrangements and were called segregating when the between-donor standard deviation exceeded 5%. To diagnose cytomegalovirus status from the catalog of TCR beta chain sequences, a statistical classification framework was built. In a later analysis, V and J genes were assigned by comparing TCR nucleotide sequences against IMGT/GENE-DB human TR gene sequences. The TCRdist pipeline was used in a later analysis to assign CDR3 sequences and most-parsimonious VDJ recombination scenarios. A later analysis defined each TCR beta chain by its CDR3 amino acid sequence plus V-gene family, and excluded reads lacking a unique V-gene family. To address suspected cross-contamination and a sequencing artifact, a later analysis removed a few hundred highly shared, low-generation-probability nucleotide sequences. A later analysis calculated a clonal expansion index for each public chain from normalized within-repertoire ranks of inferred template counts. In a later analysis, generation probabilities were computed using a VDJ recombination model fitted to out-of-frame rearrangements, and the results were checked against IGoR. In a later analysis, hypergeometric tests were used to score TCR-TCR, TCR-HLA and TCR-CMV co-occurrence, with a repertoire-size bias correction applied to TCR pairs. To estimate false discovery rates, a later analysis permuted the HLA or CMV assignments 20 times. In a later analysis, co-occurring TCRs were grouped using DBSCAN, and TCRdist sequence similarity was added for clustering within HLA-allele-positive subsets. Repertoires with fewer than 30,000 or more than 120,000 public chains, plus five repertoires with anomalous nucleotide sharing, were excluded from co-occurrence clustering. The immuneACCESS repertoire file appears here via TCRdb, limited to in-frame rearrangements. These files lack a portion of the clones; in checked studies, under half of the deficit traces to unresolved V genes, and the cause of the others is not known. V, J and clone size reflect that table, while D and trimming were determined from the DNA. The sample table lists over 130,000 clones, 82% of them with a count of one. Around 2.5% of the sample is held by the ten biggest clonotypes.

For CDR1 and CDR2, the germline V gene (reference sequence) lists MNHEY and SMNVEV. Trimming removed 0 bases from V and 9 bases from J, leaving 15 bases between the germline ends. Counted from cysteine to phenylalanine, this CDR3 has 15 amino acids. Solely the CDR3 DNA is kept, with 45 bases framed from the first base. In total, fewer than 750 healthy bone marrow donors made up the cohort. Cohort members were all nominally healthy when sampled, although unrecorded immune exposures were likely present. The donor tested CMV seronegative and was one of the 352 seronegative cohort members. A peripheral blood sample was collected from each donor, and TCR beta sequencing was performed on peripheral blood mononuclear cells. Genomic DNA was extracted from the blood cell samples with the Qiagen DNeasy Blood Extraction Kit.

This TCR derives from a male donor in good health and CMV-seronegative. Sequenced sample: PBMCs. The chain couples TRBV27 to TRBJ2-1, with a tentative D gene TRBD2 over 6 matching bases. The CDR3 reads CASSLSRLVGAEQFF. The nucleotides read TGTGCCAGCAGTTTATCGAGACTAGTCGGTGCTGAGCAGTTCTTC.